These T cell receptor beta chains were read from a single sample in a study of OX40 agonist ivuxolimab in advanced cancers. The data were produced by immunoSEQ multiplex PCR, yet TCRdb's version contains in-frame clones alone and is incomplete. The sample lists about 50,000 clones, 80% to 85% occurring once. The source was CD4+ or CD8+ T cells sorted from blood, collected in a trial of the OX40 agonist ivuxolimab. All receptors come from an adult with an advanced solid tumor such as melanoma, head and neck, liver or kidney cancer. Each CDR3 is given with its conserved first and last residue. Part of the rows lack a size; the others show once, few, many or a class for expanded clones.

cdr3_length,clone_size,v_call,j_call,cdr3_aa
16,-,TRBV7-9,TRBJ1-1,CASSLGGTGAITEAFF
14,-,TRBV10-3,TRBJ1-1,CAITRDRMNTEAFF
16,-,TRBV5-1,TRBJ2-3,CASSLEMGIGTDTQYF
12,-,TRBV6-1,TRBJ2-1,CASSPLRNEQFF
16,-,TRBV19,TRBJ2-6,CASIGPLSSGANVLTF
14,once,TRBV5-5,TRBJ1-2,CASSVLLSGGGYTF
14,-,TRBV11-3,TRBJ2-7,CASSLAADSYEQYF
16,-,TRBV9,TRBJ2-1,CASSVGGRMGGNEQFF
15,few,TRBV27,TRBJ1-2,CASSTPARLTYGYTF
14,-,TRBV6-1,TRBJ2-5,CASSAQGSLGTQYF
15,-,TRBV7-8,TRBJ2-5,CASSLVMQDTKTQYF
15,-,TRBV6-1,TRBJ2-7,CASRLAPDLSYEQYF
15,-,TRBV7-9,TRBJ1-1,CASSQDVTVNTEAFF
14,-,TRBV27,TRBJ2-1,CASSLEDRGNEQFF
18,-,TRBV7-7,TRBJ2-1,CASSLRHGAGGLNNEQFF
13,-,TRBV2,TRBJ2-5,CASSATGTRAQYF
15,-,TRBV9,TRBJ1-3,CASSVGQYSGNTIYF
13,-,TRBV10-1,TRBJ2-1,CASSESSGGKQFF
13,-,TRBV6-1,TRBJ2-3,CASSEVATDTQYF
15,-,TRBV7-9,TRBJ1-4,CASIGRGQVNEKLFF
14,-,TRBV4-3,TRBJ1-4,CASSQSRSGEKLFF
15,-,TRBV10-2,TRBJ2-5,CASSTRTGMGETQYF
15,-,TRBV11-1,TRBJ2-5,CASSFSGGAMETQYF
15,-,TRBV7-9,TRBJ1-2,CASSPPGQSSYGYTF
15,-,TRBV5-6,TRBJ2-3,CASSLAGGISDTQYF
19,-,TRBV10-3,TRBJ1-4,CAISEGGPRPRGHYEKLFF
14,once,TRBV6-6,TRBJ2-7,CASSLGTLSYEQYF
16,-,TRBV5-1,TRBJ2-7,CASSLGSRDRGYEQYF
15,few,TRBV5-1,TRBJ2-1,CASSLLASGGLTQFF
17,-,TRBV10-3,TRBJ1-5,CAISDSGTGTGNQPQHF
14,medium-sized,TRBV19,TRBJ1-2,CASSMGTANYGYTF
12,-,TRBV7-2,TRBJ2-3,CASSSQRDTQYF
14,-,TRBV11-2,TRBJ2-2,CASSPARAGGELFF
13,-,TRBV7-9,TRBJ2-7,CASSLAQGHEQYF
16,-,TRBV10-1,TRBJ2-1,CASSPQGAGVLDEQFF
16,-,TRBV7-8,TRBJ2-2,CASSSSGTGPTGELFF
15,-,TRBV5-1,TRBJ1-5,CASSLDGGSNQPQHF
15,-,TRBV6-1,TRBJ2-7,CASSEAGRGGNEQYF
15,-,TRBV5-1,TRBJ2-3,CASRSGGFSTDTQYF
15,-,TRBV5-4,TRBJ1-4,CASSPEPDRAEKLFF
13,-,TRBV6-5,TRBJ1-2,CASNRPGGYGYTF
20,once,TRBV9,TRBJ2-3,CASSVERDLGLAGLTDTQYF
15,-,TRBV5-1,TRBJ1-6,CASSLLGQGNSPLHF
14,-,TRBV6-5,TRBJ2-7,CASSEWGQTYEQYF
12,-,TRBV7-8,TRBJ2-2,CASSLDVGELFF
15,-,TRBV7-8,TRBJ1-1,CASSLDWLPTSEAFF
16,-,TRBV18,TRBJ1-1,CASSPSAGDMNTEAFF
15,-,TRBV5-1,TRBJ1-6,CASSFGRGQGSPLHF
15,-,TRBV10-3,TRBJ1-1,CAIKGQGGRNTEAFF
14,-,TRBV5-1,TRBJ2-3,CASSAGGRTDTQYF
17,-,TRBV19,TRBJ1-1,CASNPNKQGALNTEAFF
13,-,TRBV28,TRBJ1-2,CASSLAVLYGYTF
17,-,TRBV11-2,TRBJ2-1,CASSLEGTRLRHNEQFF
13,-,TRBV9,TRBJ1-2,CASSAYSASGYTF